One and the same sample provided the 25 T cell receptor beta chains below, sequenced in a study of blood T cell repertoires in COVID-19. TCRdb's table, derived via immunoSEQ multiplex PCR, lists solely in-frame clones and lacks some. The sample contains about 100,000 clones, about 77% of which appear only once. The sequencing sample was made of peripheral blood. The receptors originated from a man between 65 and 85 years old with active or convalescent COVID-19.

The J gene is TRBJ1-1, the V gene TRBV7-6; TRBD1 is a possible D gene (5 bases). This CDR3 has 14 residues. V dropped 4 bases and J dropped 0 bases, with 9 bases sitting between them. Germline-derived CDR1 and CDR2 are SGHVS and FNYEAQ. The CDR3 nucleotides are TGTGCCAGCAGCTCCACGACAGTGAACACTGAAGCTTTCTTT. Protein product: CASSSTTVNTEAFF. Full variable domain (outside the CDR3, taken from reference TRBV7-6 and TRBJ1-1): GAGVSQSPRYKVTKRGQDVALRCDPISGHVSLYWYRQALGQGPEFLTYFNYEAQQDKSGLPNDRFSAERPEGSISTLTIQRTEQRDSAMYRCASSSTTVNTEAFFGQGTRLTVV.

The V and J genes are TRBV5-6 and TRBJ1-5; perhaps TRBD1 as D (6 bases). Germline V gene sequence: CDR1 SGHDT, CDR2 YYEEEE. Trimming took 0 bases from V and 3 from J, leaving 10 bases between them. This CDR3 region has 15 residues. The CDR3, as DNA: TGTGCCAGCAGCTTGGCGACAGGACCCAATCAGCCCCAGCATTTT. Translated, it gives CASSLATGPNQPQHF.

The rearrangement joins TRBV5-6 to TRBJ1-4; D unclear. The germline CDR1 and CDR2 sequences are SGHDT and YYEEEE. The CDR3 loop spans 14 amino acids. The germline V and J ends were trimmed by 1 base and 3 bases, with 7 bases remaining between them. CDR3 amino acids: CASSLLESNEKLFF. The CDR3 region has the DNA TGTGCCAGCAGCTTGTTGGAGTCTAATGAAAAACTGTTTTTT. Using reference TRBV5-6 and TRBJ1-4 for the parts outside the CDR3, the full variable domain is DAGVTQSPTHLIKTRGQQVTLRCSPKSGHDTVSWYQQALGQGPQFIFQYYEEEERQRGNFPDRFSGHQFPNYSSELNVNALLLGDSALYLCASSLLESNEKLFFGSGTQLSVL.

This clone was seen repeatedly, ten times or more. This chain uses TRBV6-2 or TRBV6-3 with TRBJ2-7; D is perhaps TRBD2 (5 bases). Trimming stripped 2 bases from V and 2 bases from J, with 28 bases between. In germline, CDR1 is MNHEY, CDR2 SVGEGT. CDR3 length equals 20 residues. This chain's CDR3 is CASSYPRGTENVGEPYEQYF. The DNA of the CDR3 is TGTGCCAGCAGTTACCCTAGAGGTACCGAGAACGTTGGGGAGCCCTACGAGCAGTACTTC.

This rearrangement joins TRBV4-2 to TRBJ2-1, with TRBD2 identical over 10 bases. The V and J ends lost 1 base and 7 bases, in that order; junction bases with no gene match: 4. The CDR3 consists of 15 residues. Germline V gene lookup returns CDR1 LGHNA and CDR2 YNFKEQ. The CDR3 is CASSQGAGGLNEQFF. CDR3 nucleotides: TGTGCCAGCAGCCAAGGAGCGGGGGGGCTTAATGAGCAGTTCTTC.

The chain couples TRBV15 to TRBJ2-2; TRBD1 agrees at 9 bases. The CDR3 consists of 20 residues. V dropped 0 bases and J dropped 5; count of bases not matched to a gene: 16. Per the germline V gene, CDR1 is LNHNV and CDR2 is YYDKDF (reference sequence). CDR3 bases: TGTGCCACCAGCAGAGATGAAACGGGACAGGGAGGGGCGTGGACCGGGGAGCTGTTTTTT. Translation: CATSRDETGQGGAWTGELFF.

The sample holds a few counts of this clone. V and J are TRBV5-6 and TRBJ1-5; 8 nucleotides align to TRBD1. Germline CDR1 reads SGHDT; CDR2 reads YYEEEE. The junction had 5 bases not matched to a gene; V was cut back by 2 bases and J by 4 bases. The CDR3 sequence is 15 residues long. Here the CDR3 reads CASSLDRGRNQPQHF. The CDR3 region has the DNA TGTGCCAGCAGCTTAGACAGGGGAAGAAATCAGCCCCAGCATTTT.

The chain uses TRBV7-9 and TRBJ2-7, with 15 bases matching TRBD2. CDR3 length: 18 residues. Germline CDR1 and CDR2: SEHNR and FQNEAQ (reference sequence). V was clipped by 1 base and J by 1 base; unmatched bases: 5. As DNA, the CDR3 is TGTGCCAGCAGCTTAGTAAGGGGACTAGCGGGAGGATCCTACGAGCAGTACTTC. Translating gives CASSLVRGLAGGSYEQYF.

CDR3 sequence reads: CASSLDDREGDGYTF. CDR3 bases: TGTGCCAGCAGCTTGGACGACAGGGAAGGGGATGGCTACACCTTC. J is TRBJ1-2 and V is TRBV11-2, with TRBD1 matching 7 bases. The CDR3 consists of 15 residues. Germline lookup yields CDR1 SGHAT and CDR2 FQNNGV. The V segment lost 3 bases and the J segment 6 bases; nucleotides outside the gene matches: 10.

This clone was recorded a few times. The same CDR3 also results from other DNA sequences found in this sample. The V gene is TRBV19, the J gene TRBJ1-1, with no clear D. The V and J ends lost 0 bases and 0 bases respectively, with 5 bases between them. CDR1 LNHDA and CDR2 SQIVND come from the germline V gene (reference sequence). The CDR3 contains 14 residues. CDR3 DNA: TGTGCCAGTAGTATAGACACGGTGAACACTGAAGCTTTCTTT. Translation gives CASSIDTVNTEAFF.

This clone was counted between two and nine times. The CDR3 is CASSLSLAGNDEQFF. DNA of the CDR3: TGTGCCAGCAGCTTATCACTAGCGGGAAATGATGAGCAGTTCTTC. This chain joins TRBV7-9 and TRBJ2-1, with 10 bases identical to TRBD2. This CDR3 comprises 15 residues. Losses at the gene ends were 2 bases for V and 8 bases for J; bases not matched to a gene: 6. CDR1 is SEHNR and CDR2 is FQNEAQ in the germline V gene (reference sequence).

This clone is a singleton in its sample. The chain is built from TRBV5-1 and TRBJ2-1, with 7 bases fitting TRBD2. CDR3 length equals 16 residues. CDR1 and CDR2 (germline): SGHRS, YFSETQ. Germline trimming cut 0 bases from V and 0 bases from J; bases unmatched to any gene: 3. CDR3: CASSLGGLSSYNEQFF. CDR3 bases: TGCGCCAGCAGCTTGGGGGGACTAAGCTCCTACAATGAGCAGTTCTTC.

The gene calls are TRBV27 and TRBJ2-1; 16 bases are a match to TRBD2. CDR3 length equals 19 residues. Germline V gene sequence: CDR1 MNHEY, CDR2 SMNVEV (reference sequence). V lost 5 bases to trimming and J lost 2 bases; unmatched junction nucleotides: 9. CDR3 nucleotide sequence: TGTGCCAGCAGTCACCTCGGGACTAGCGGGAGGGCCCCCTACAATGAGCAGTTCTTC. This encodes CASSHLGTSGRAPYNEQFF.

The chain joins TRBV19 to TRBJ2-7, with 10 bases identical to TRBD1. CDR1 and CDR2 from the germline V gene are LNHDA and SQIVND (reference sequence). The CDR3 loop spans 13 amino acids. V shed 9 bases, J shed 5 bases, and the junction held 7 bases outside the gene matches. CDR3 region: CASSRDRGHEQYF. As DNA, the CDR3 is TGTGCCAGCAGCCGGGACAGGGGACACGAGCAGTACTTC.

The table lists this clone with a few counts. The chain combines TRBV19 with TRBJ1-6; a weak D match, TRBD1 (6 bases). The germline gives CDR1 LNHDA, CDR2 SQIVND (reference sequence). Trimming took 10 bases from V and 0 from J, leaving 13 bases between them. The CDR3 covers 15 residues. CDR3 nucleotides: TGTGCCACCGCCCAGGGGAACTCCTATAATTCACCCCTCCACTTT. It yields the protein CATAQGNSYNSPLHF.

The table lists this clone with a count of one. The V and J genes are TRBV15 and TRBJ2-7; weak D call: TRBD2 (5 bases). This CDR3 is 15 amino acids long. Trimming took off 0 bases at V and 2 bases at J, with 11 bases between the two ends. Per the germline V gene, CDR1 is LNHNV and CDR2 is YYDKDF (reference sequence). The CDR3 spells CATSRDGSTTYEQYF. Written as DNA, the CDR3 is TGTGCCACCAGCAGAGATGGGAGCACCACCTACGAGCAGTACTTC.

This clone was picked up many times. The J gene is TRBJ2-3, the V gene TRBV4-2; D perhaps matches TRBD2 (5 bases). Deletions cut 1 base from V and 4 bases from J, with 15 bases between. The CDR3 is 16 amino acids. Looked up from germline, CDR1 is LGHNA and CDR2 is YNFKEQ. The CDR3 is CASSQVASRYADTQYF. CDR3 nucleotide sequence: TGTGCCAGCAGCCAAGTAGCGAGCCGCTACGCAGATACGCAGTATTTT.

This clone appeared a few times. This rearrangement joins TRBV13 to TRBJ2-5; 11 nucleotides agree with TRBD2. Germline CDR1 and CDR2: PRHDT and FYEKMQ (reference sequence). V was pared by 6 bases and J by 2 bases, with 8 bases of the junction left unmatched. The CDR3 covers 16 residues. The CDR3 spells CASSYGTSGLQETQYF. The CDR3 bases are TGTGCCAGCAGTTACGGGACTAGCGGACTTCAAGAGACCCAGTACTTC.

The J gene is TRBJ2-7, the V gene TRBV19, with D tentatively TRBD1 (6 bases). This CDR3 is 15 amino acids long. V was cut by 2 bases and J by 2 bases, with 13 bases left in between. Germline V CDR1 and CDR2: LNHDA, SQIVND (reference sequence). CDR3 loop: CASSITRGAAYEQYF. The CDR3 DNA reads TGTGCCAGTAGTATAACCAGGGGAGCGGCCTACGAGCAGTACTTC.

This clone was recorded at least ten times. The V and J genes are TRBV18 and TRBJ1-2, with D perhaps matching TRBD1 (6 bases). Germline V lookup: CDR1 KGHSH, CDR2 LQKENI. The CDR3 has 15 residues. V lost 5 bases and J 4 bases, leaving 17 bases between the germline ends. As DNA, the CDR3 is TGTGCCAGCTCAGATCCAGGGGTCCATGGCTATGGCTACACCTTC. Translating gives CASSDPGVHGYGYTF.

In this sample, this clone turned up once. The chain uses TRBV9 and TRBJ1-1, with no clear D. This CDR3 region has 14 residues. CDR1 is SGDLS and CDR2 is YYNGEE in the germline V gene. Trimming took 0 bases from V and 5 from J, leaving 11 bases between them. CDR3 sequence: CASSVGGERTEAFF. CDR3 nucleotide sequence: TGTGCCAGCAGCGTAGGGGGAGAAAGGACTGAAGCTTTCTTT.

The chain is built from TRBV6-1 and TRBJ2-3; 13 bases agree with TRBD2. Germline V gives CDR1 MNHNS, CDR2 SASEGT. Trimming took 1 base from V and 8 from J; bases not matched to a gene: 12. This CDR3 region has 18 residues. The CDR3 sequence is CASSEGIPGLAGFGTQYF. The CDR3 nucleotides read TGTGCCAGCAGTGAAGGAATCCCGGGACTAGCGGGATTTGGTACGCAGTATTTT.

This clone was observed once. This sequence joins TRBV4-3 and TRBJ2-3, with D tentatively TRBD2 (6 bases). Germline loops: CDR1 LGHNA, CDR2 YSLEER. CDR3 length: 16 residues. Trimming cost V 0 bases and J 3 bases, with 13 bases left between them. The CDR3 DNA reads as TGCGCCAGCAGCCAAGATAGAGGGAGGAGGACAGATACGCAGTATTTT. Residues: CASSQDRGRRTDTQYF.

The chain carries TRBV19 and TRBJ1-2, with D perhaps matching TRBD1 (6 bases). Looked up from germline, CDR1 is LNHDA and CDR2 is SQIVND (reference sequence). This CDR3 has 16 residues. Deletions cut 7 bases from V and 4 bases from J, with 22 bases between. The CDR3 nucleotides are TGTGCCAGTACCCAATACGCTGACAGGCGGGTCTATGGCTACACCTTC. Protein product: CASTQYADRRVYGYTF.

The rearrangement links TRBV2 to TRBJ2-1; D is perhaps TRBD2 (6 bases). From germline, CDR1 is SNHLY and CDR2 FYNNEI. The CDR3 has 15 residues. V was cut by 6 bases and J by 0 bases, with 12 bases left in between. The chain's CDR3 is CASSSGANSYNEQFF. CDR3 nucleotide sequence: TGTGCCAGCAGCTCGGGAGCGAACTCCTACAATGAGCAGTTCTTC. The entire variable domain, with the rest obtained from reference TRBV2 and TRBJ2-1, is as follows: EPEVTQTPSHQVTQMGQEVILRCVPISNHLYFYWYRQILGQKVEFLVSFYNNEISEKSEIFDDQFSVERPDGSNFTLKIRSTKLEDSAMYFCASSSGANSYNEQFFGPGTRLTVL.